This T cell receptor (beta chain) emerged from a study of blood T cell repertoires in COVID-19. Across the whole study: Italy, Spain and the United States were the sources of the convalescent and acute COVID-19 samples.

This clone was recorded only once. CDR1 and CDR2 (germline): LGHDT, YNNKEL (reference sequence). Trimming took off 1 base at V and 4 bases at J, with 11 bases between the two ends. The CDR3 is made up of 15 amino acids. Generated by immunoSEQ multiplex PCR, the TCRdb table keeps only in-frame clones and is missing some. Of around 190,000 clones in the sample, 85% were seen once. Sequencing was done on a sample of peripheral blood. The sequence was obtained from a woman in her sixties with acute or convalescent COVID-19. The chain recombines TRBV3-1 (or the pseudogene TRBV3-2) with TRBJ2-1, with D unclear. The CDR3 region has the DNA TGTGCCAGCAGCCAAGTAGCCTATCCATACAATGAGCAGTTCTTC. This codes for CASSQVAYPYNEQFF.